Listed below are T cell receptor beta chains from one sample, sequenced in a study of blood T cell repertoires in COVID-19. Sequenced by immunoSEQ multiplex PCR; TCRdb stores in-frame clones only, minus some. This repertoire shows some 42,000 clones, 70% to 85% found once; its top ten account for 9% to 15%. The specimen was peripheral blood. Receptors were obtained from a human donor in a cohort sampled during active COVID-19. The CDR3 runs from the conserved cysteine through the conserved F or W. A row's size may be missing; if present it is once, few, many or a size class.

>TRBV5-6|NA
CASSLPGQGNEKLFF
>TRBV2|NA
CASSDRVPNEKLFF
>TRBV27|NA
CASSLSGTGNSPLHF
>TRBV7-2|NA
CASSFGTGVSQPQHF
>TRBV29-1|NA
CSVRLAGTTDTQYF
>TRBV11-2|NA
CASSLGRVGNTIYF
>TRBV9|NA
CASSYASGVASPYNEQFF
>TRBV7-2|NA
CASSLVTGGNLAKNIQYF
>TRBV28|few
CASSSYREGVDTEAFF
>TRBV13|NA
CASSFRGSSYEQYF
>TRBV19|NA
CASHTTSGGGTETQYF
>TRBV11-3|NA
CASSLGDRVAEAFF
>TRBV7-8|NA
CASSPRVGYEQYF
>TRBV2|NA
CASSVGLQETQYF
>TRBV2|NA
CASSLQEVGYTF
>TRBV9|NA
CASSVEQGPYNEQFF
>TRBV7-2|NA
CASSSLAGVNNEQFF
>TRBV28|once
CACGGAGASEKLFF
>TRBV3-1/TRBV3-2|once
CASSQSEGSSPLHF
>TRBV19|NA
CASKPGQGAEKLFF
>TRBV9|NA
CASSVAATGATTDTQYF
>TRBV5-6|few
CASSWRQGNVVIEQYF
>TRBV18|NA
CASSPITGKGYGYTF
>TRBV5-1|NA
CASKGSTGSWGDTQYF